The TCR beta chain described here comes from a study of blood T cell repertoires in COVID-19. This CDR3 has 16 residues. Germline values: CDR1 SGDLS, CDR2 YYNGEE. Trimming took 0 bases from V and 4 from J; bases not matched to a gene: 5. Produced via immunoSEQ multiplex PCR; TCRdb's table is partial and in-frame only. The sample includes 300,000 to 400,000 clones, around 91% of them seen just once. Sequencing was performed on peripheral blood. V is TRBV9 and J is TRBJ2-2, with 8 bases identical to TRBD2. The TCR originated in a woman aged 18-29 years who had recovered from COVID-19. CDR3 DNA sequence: TGTGCCAGCAGCGTAGCCCCGGGAGGGCCCACCGGGGAGCTGTTTTTT. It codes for CASSVAPGGPTGELFF.